One sample yielded the 28 T cell receptor beta chains listed below, sequenced in a study of cytomegalovirus exposure and HLA in healthy donors. TCRdb keeps only in-frame clones here, not all; method: immunoSEQ multiplex PCR. The sample records around 300,000 clones, 70% to 90% being singletons. Sequencing used PBMCs. These receptor sequences come from a man younger than 40 in good health and CMV-seronegative.

The chain joins TRBV7-8 to TRBJ2-3; 11 bases match TRBD2. Germline trimming cut 6 bases from V and 5 bases from J; bases unmatched to any gene: 10. The V gene's germline CDR1 is SGHVS and CDR2 FQNEAQ. The CDR3 spans 16 residues. The CDR3 protein is CASRTRSGGALDTQYF. The DNA of the CDR3 is TGTGCCAGCAGGACCCGTAGCGGGGGGGCCTTAGATACGCAGTATTTT.

A remark on this clone: In the same sample, other DNA sequences code for this CDR3. The genes are TRBV6-1 and TRBJ2-7, with TRBD2 matching over 13 bases. The CDR3 sequence is 14 residues long. Germline V gives CDR1 MNHNS, CDR2 SASEGT. Trimming took 4 bases from V and 4 from J; bases not matched to a gene: 1. Here the CDR3 reads CASSGTSGGYEQYF. The CDR3 bases are TGTGCCAGCAGTGGGACTAGCGGGGGTTACGAGCAGTACTTC.

The rearrangement joins TRBV6-6 to TRBJ1-2, with D unresolved. CDR1 MNHNY and CDR2 SVGAGI come from the germline V gene (reference sequence). CDR3 length: 15 residues. Trimming pared 0 bases from V and 0 bases from J, leaving 8 bases between. The CDR3 region is CASSYSPGTNYGYTF. In DNA form, the CDR3 reads TGTGCCAGCAGTTACTCACCGGGGACTAACTATGGCTACACCTTC.

V gene TRBV7-9 combines with J gene TRBJ2-2, with D hard to call. The CDR3 spans 13 residues. Germline-derived CDR1 and CDR2 are SEHNR and FQNEAQ (reference sequence). Trimming stripped 1 base from V and 7 bases from J, with 7 bases between. In DNA form, the CDR3 reads TGTGCCAGCAGCTTAGTTACGGGCGGGGAGCTGTTTTTT. It is translated as CASSLVTGGELFF.

The chain has TRBV11-3 and TRBJ2-5; TRBD2 agrees at 9 bases. Germline V lookup: CDR1 SGHNT, CDR2 YENEEA. The CDR3 loop spans 17 amino acids. The J segment lost 0 bases and the V segment lost 3 bases, leaving 8 bases of the junction unmatched. This CDR3 is CASSLGPGGGDQETQYF. CDR3 nucleotide sequence: TGTGCCAGCAGCTTGGGGCCTGGCGGGGGGGACCAAGAGACCCAGTACTTC.

Only a few counts were recorded for this clone. The genes are TRBV19 and TRBJ2-1; 7 bases line up with TRBD2. J lost 4 bases, V lost 7 bases, and 7 bases had no gene match. The CDR3 length is 14 residues. Germline values: CDR1 LNHDA, CDR2 SQIVND (reference sequence). The CDR3 spells CASTQRGTYNEQFF. The CDR3 DNA reads as TGTGCCAGTACCCAGCGGGGAACTTACAATGAGCAGTTCTTC.

In the case of this clone: Other DNA variants within this sample encode the same CDR3. V and J are TRBV6-5 and TRBJ2-2; D is perhaps TRBD2 (5 bases). V gave up 0 bases and J gave up 5 bases, with 7 bases separating them. The germline V gene encodes CDR1 MNHEY and CDR2 SVGAGI. The CDR3 length is 14 residues. CDR3 coding DNA: TGTGCCAGCAGTTACTCGAGAGGGACCGGGGAGCTGTTTTTT. Its protein is CASSYSRGTGELFF.

Written as DNA, the CDR3 is TGTGCCAGCAGCCAACAGGACAGACTCTATGGCTACACCTTC. Translated, it gives CASSQQDRLYGYTF. The rearrangement joins TRBV7-2 to TRBJ1-2; maybe TRBD1 (6 bases). This CDR3 has 14 residues. The V gene lost 5 bases and the J gene lost 4 bases, with 14 bases spanning the gap. Looked up from germline, CDR1 is SGHTA and CDR2 is FQGNSA.

The rearrangement joins TRBV2 to TRBJ1-2; D gene unclear. The V end lost 11 bases, the J end lost 0 bases, and 10 bases lay between the germline ends. Germline V gene lookup returns CDR1 SNHLY and CDR2 FYNNEI. CDR3 length equals 12 residues. The CDR3 spells CASRETNYGYTF. CDR3 coding DNA: TGTGCCTCCCGGGAGACTAACTATGGCTACACCTTC.

The table lists this clone with a count of one. This chain joins TRBV6-6 and TRBJ2-3, with 10 bases matching TRBD2. With V trimmed by 6 bases and J by 5 bases, 8 bases remained unmatched. The CDR3 loop spans 15 amino acids. Germline CDR1 MNHNY, CDR2 SVGAGI (reference sequence). CDR3 nucleotides: TGTGCCAGCAGACCCAAGCGGGGGGGCATAGATACGCAGTATTTT. It encodes CASRPKRGGIDTQYF.

There are a few counts of this clone. V usage is TRBV5-6 and J usage is TRBJ1-2; 7 bases are shared with TRBD1. CDR3 length equals 12 residues. V shed 0 bases, J shed 7 bases, and the junction held 0 bases outside the gene matches. Germline V CDR1 and CDR2: SGHDT, YYEEEE. CDR3 residues: CASSLGDSGYTF. The CDR3 region has the DNA TGTGCCAGCAGCTTGGGGGACAGTGGCTACACCTTC.

The chain joins TRBV4-1 to TRBJ2-7; 9 nucleotides line up with TRBD1. J was trimmed by 2 bases and V by 2 bases; bases with no gene match: 10. The germline gives CDR1 MGHRA, CDR2 YSYEKL. The CDR3 contains 17 residues. CDR3 sequence reads: CASSQKLKGQGAYEQYF. The DNA of the CDR3 is TGCGCCAGCAGCCAAAAATTGAAGGGACAGGGAGCCTACGAGCAGTACTTC.

The chain carries TRBV7-9 and TRBJ1-2; 8 nucleotides match TRBD1. Germline CDR1 reads SEHNR; CDR2 reads FQNEAQ (reference sequence). V lost 2 bases, J lost 2 bases, and 7 bases stayed unmatched. This CDR3 region has 16 residues. The CDR3 nucleotides read TGTGCCAGCAGCTTAACCCTCCGGGACAGGAACTATGGCTACACCTTC. Its translation is CASSLTLRDRNYGYTF.

The rearrangement uses TRBV15 and TRBJ2-1, with D unclear. Germline assignment: CDR1 LNHNV and CDR2 YYDKDF (reference sequence). Trimming stripped 5 bases from V and 0 bases from J, with 14 bases between. This CDR3 is 16 amino acids long. The CDR3 DNA sequence: TGTGCCACCAGCCGGAGCATATCAAGCTCCTACAATGAGCAGTTCTTC. Its translation is CATSRSISSSYNEQFF.

The chain carries TRBV7-9 and TRBJ1-1, with TRBD1 matching over 8 bases. In germline, CDR1 is SEHNR, CDR2 FQNEAQ (reference sequence). CDR3 length: 12 residues. V gave up 1 base and J gave up 13 bases; unmatched junction bases: 5. This chain's CDR3 is CASSLGGTGVFF. The CDR3 nucleotides read TGTGCCAGCAGCTTAGGCGGGACAGGTGTTTTCTTT.

The chain is built from TRBV19 and TRBJ1-4, with 7 bases matching TRBD1. Germline V gives CDR1 LNHDA, CDR2 SQIVND (reference sequence). The CDR3 has 16 residues. The V gene end was trimmed by 4 bases and the J gene end by 2 bases; junction bases not matched to a gene: 7. This CDR3 is CASSKGPGQTNEKLFF. CDR3 sequence (DNA): TGTGCCAGTAGTAAGGGACCGGGACAGACTAATGAAAAACTGTTTTTT.

The V call is TRBV7-2, the J call TRBJ2-7; a weak D match, TRBD1 (5 bases). This CDR3 contains 15 residues. Germline V gives CDR1 SGHTA, CDR2 FQGNSA. Trimming removed 4 bases from V and 2 bases from J, with 15 bases in between. CDR3 nucleotides: TGTGCCAGCAGCTCCCAGACCCAGGGTACCTACGAGCAGTACTTC. It translates to CASSSQTQGTYEQYF.

The chain employs TRBV5-1 and TRBJ1-5, with TRBD1 identical over 7 bases. Unmatched junction bases numbered 6, after V lost 0 bases and J lost 6 bases. From germline, CDR1 is SGHRS and CDR2 YFSETQ. CDR3 length: 15 amino acids. In nucleotides, the CDR3 is TGCGCCAGCAGCTTGGAAGGAGGGGGCGGTCAGCCCCAGCATTTT. It is translated as CASSLEGGGGQPQHF.

The chain employs TRBV6-6 and TRBJ1-1; 7 bases are a match to TRBD1. The CDR3 spans 15 residues. Per the germline V gene, CDR1 is MNHNY and CDR2 is SVGAGI (reference sequence). The junction had 10 bases not matched to a gene; V was cut back by 6 bases and J by 3 bases. In DNA, the CDR3 is TGTGCCAGCAGAATAAACAGGGGCGATTACACTGAAGCTTTCTTT. This codes for CASRINRGDYTEAFF.

The chain links TRBV18 to TRBJ2-2; 8 nucleotides match TRBD1. V was pared by 4 bases and J by 6 bases, with 7 bases of the junction left unmatched. Germline V CDR1 and CDR2: KGHSH, LQKENI. The CDR3 extends over 15 amino acids. Written as DNA, the CDR3 is TGTGCCAGCTCACGAAAGACAGGGGATCCCGGGGAGCTGTTTTTT. Its translation is CASSRKTGDPGELFF.

The chain recombines TRBV30 with TRBJ2-1; tentatively, D is TRBD2 (5 bases). V was cut by 4 bases and J by 0 bases, with 13 bases left in between. This CDR3 is built from 15 residues. CDR1 GTSNPN and CDR2 SVGIG come from the germline V gene (reference sequence). The CDR3 nucleotides are TGTGCCTGGACGGGTAAAACTAGCTCCTACAATGAGCAGTTCTTC. Translating gives CAWTGKTSSYNEQFF.

This clone was found once. The V and J genes are TRBV27 and TRBJ1-2, with 7 nucleotides matching TRBD1. Germline values: CDR1 MNHEY, CDR2 SMNVEV (reference sequence). This CDR3 contains 13 residues. V lost 5 bases to trimming and J lost 4 bases; unmatched junction nucleotides: 4. This CDR3 is CASSSRDSYGYTF. CDR3 in DNA: TGTGCCAGCAGTAGCCGGGACAGCTATGGCTACACCTTC.

The rearrangement uses TRBV6-5 and TRBJ1-5; 7 nucleotides align to TRBD1. This CDR3 is built from 14 residues. The V segment lost 5 bases and the J segment 3 bases; nucleotides outside the gene matches: 4. Germline values: CDR1 MNHEY, CDR2 SVGAGI. The CDR3 protein is CASSRGQFNQPQHF. DNA of the CDR3: TGTGCCAGCAGTAGGGGACAGTTCAATCAGCCCCAGCATTTT.

The rearrangement joins TRBV5-6 to TRBJ1-5, with 7 bases that match TRBD1. Germline-derived CDR1 and CDR2 are SGHDT and YYEEEE. The CDR3 is 16 residues long. The trim removed 5 bases at V and 4 bases at J, leaving 12 bases unmatched. DNA for the CDR3: TGTGCCAGCAGTTACTACGACCGGGACAGTAATCAGCCCCAGCATTTT. Translated, it gives CASSYYDRDSNQPQHF.

This clone was seen a single time. This chain uses TRBV10-3 with TRBJ1-5; 9 bases line up with TRBD1. J was trimmed by 4 bases and V by 5 bases; bases with no gene match: 6. The germline gives CDR1 ENHRY, CDR2 SYGVKD. The CDR3 runs 15 residues. As DNA, the CDR3 is TGTGCCATCAGTCCGGGACAGGGCCTAAATCAGCCCCAGCATTTT. Translation gives CAISPGQGLNQPQHF.

The chain carries TRBV16 and TRBJ1-1; 7 bases map to TRBD1. The germline gives CDR1 KGHSY, CDR2 FQNENV. Trimming removed 6 bases from V and 1 base from J; junction bases left unmatched: 8. The CDR3 extends over 15 amino acids. CDR3 residues: CASRHVGQPNTEAFF. As DNA, the CDR3 is TGTGCCAGCAGGCACGTGGGACAGCCGAACACTGAAGCTTTCTTT.

The chain recombines TRBV5-6 with TRBJ2-1; 14 nucleotides agree with TRBD2. The CDR3 is 16 residues long. Germline loops: CDR1 SGHDT, CDR2 YYEEEE. V dropped 4 bases and J dropped 7; count of bases not matched to a gene: 7. Here the CDR3 reads CASSVGLAGGRNEQFF. CDR3 sequence (DNA): TGTGCCAGCAGCGTCGGACTAGCGGGGGGAAGGAATGAGCAGTTCTTC.

In DNA form, the CDR3 reads TGTGCCAGCAGTTCTTGGACAGGGGGTACTGAAGCTTTCTTT. It codes for CASSSWTGGTEAFF. This chain uses TRBV6-5 with TRBJ1-1, with 10 bases fitting TRBD1. CDR3 length equals 14 residues. Germline assignment: CDR1 MNHEY and CDR2 SVGAGI. V shed 4 bases and J 5 bases; nucleotides not matched to a gene: 4.